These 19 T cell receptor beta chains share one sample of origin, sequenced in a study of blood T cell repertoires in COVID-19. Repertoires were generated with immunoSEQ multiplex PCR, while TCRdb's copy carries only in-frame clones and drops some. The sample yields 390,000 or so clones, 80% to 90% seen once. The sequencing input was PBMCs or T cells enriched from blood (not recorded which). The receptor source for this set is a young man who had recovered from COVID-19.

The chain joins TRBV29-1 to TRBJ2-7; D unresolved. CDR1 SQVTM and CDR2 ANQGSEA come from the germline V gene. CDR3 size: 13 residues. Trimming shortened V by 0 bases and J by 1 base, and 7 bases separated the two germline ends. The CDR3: CSVEDLRSYEQYF. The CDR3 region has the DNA TGCAGCGTTGAAGATCTCAGATCCTACGAGCAGTACTTC.

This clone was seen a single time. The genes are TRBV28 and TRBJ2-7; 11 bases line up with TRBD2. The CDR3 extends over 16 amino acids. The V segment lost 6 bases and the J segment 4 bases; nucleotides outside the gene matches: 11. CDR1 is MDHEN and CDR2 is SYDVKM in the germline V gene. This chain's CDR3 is CASRVAGGGLIYEQYF. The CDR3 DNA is TGTGCCAGCAGAGTAGCGGGAGGGGGATTAATTTACGAGCAGTACTTC.

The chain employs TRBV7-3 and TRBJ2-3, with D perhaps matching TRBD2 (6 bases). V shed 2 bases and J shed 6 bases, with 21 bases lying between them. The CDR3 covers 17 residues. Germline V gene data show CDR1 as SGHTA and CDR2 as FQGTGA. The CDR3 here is CASSLSGTGRNRDTQYF. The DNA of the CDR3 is TGTGCCAGCAGCTTATCCGGGACCGGGAGAAATCGGGATACGCAGTATTTT. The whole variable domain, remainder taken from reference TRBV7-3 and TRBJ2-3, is GAGVSQTPSNKVTEKGKYVELRCDPISGHTALYWYRQSLGQGPEFLIYFQGTGAADDSGLPNDRFFAVRPEGSVSTLKIQRTERGDSAVYLCASSLSGTGRNRDTQYFGPGTRLTVL.

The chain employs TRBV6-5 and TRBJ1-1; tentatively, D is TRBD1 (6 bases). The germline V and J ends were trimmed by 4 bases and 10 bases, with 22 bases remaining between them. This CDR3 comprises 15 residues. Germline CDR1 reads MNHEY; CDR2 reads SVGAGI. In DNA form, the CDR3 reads TGTGCCAGCAGTTCCATTACCAGGGGCCCCTGGGGAGCTTTCTTT. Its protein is CASSSITRGPWGAFF.

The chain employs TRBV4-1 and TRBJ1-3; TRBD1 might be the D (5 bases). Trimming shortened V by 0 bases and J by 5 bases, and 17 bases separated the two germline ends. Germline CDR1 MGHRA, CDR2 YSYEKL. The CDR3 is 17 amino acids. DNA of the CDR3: TGCGCCAGCAGCCAAGATGGGGCAGTGAACCATCGAAACACCATATATTTT. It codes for CASSQDGAVNHRNTIYF.

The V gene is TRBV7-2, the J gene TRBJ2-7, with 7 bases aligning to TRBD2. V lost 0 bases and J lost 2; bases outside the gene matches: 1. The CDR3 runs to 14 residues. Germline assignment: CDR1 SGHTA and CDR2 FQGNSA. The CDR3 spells CASSLAGGPYEQYF. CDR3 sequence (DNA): TGTGCCAGCAGCTTAGCGGGAGGGCCCTACGAGCAGTACTTC.

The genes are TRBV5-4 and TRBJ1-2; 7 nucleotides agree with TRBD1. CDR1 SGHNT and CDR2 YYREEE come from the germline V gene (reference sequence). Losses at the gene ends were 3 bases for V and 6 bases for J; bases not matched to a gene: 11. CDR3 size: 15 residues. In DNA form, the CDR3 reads TGTGCCAGCAGCTCCGGGACAGAGACGTCGCATGGCTACACCTTC. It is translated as CASSSGTETSHGYTF.

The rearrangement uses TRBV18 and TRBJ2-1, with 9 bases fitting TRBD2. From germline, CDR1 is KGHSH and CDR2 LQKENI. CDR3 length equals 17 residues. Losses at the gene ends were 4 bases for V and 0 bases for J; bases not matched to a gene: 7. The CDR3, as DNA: TGTGCCAGCTCACTCGGACTAGCGAGGAGCTCCTACAATGAGCAGTTCTTC. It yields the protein CASSLGLARSSYNEQFF.

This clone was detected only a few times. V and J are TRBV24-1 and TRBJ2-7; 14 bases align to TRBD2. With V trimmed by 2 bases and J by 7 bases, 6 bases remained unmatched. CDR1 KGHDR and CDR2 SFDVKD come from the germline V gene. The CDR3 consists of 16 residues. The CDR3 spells CATSDSGTSGRDEQYF. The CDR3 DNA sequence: TGTGCCACCAGTGATTCCGGGACTAGCGGGAGAGATGAGCAGTACTTC.

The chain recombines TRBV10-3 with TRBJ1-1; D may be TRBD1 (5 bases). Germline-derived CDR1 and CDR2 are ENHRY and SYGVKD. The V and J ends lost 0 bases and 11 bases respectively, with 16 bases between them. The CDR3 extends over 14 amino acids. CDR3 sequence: CAISESTSGGRAFF. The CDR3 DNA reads TGTGCCATCAGTGAGTCGACGTCGGGGGGTCGGGCTTTCTTT.

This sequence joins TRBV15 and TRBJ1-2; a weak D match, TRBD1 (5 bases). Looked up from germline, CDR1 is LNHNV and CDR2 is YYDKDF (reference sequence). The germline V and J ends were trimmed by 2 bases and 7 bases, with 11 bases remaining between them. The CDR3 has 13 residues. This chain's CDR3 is CATSRTDSPGYTF. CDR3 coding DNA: TGTGCCACCAGCAGAACAGACAGCCCTGGCTACACCTTC.

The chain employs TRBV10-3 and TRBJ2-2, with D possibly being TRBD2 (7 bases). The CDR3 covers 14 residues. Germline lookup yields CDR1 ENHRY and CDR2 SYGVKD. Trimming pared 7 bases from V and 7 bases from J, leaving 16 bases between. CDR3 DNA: TGTGCCATCACGGGGGGCCAGGGAGACGGGGAGCTGTTTTTT. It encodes CAITGGQGDGELFF.

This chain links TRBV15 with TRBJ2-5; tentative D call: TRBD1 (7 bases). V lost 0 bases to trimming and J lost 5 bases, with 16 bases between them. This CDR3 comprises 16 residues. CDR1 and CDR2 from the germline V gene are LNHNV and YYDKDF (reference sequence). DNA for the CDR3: TGTGCCACCAGCAGAGATCTTTCAGGGGGAGGCGAGACCCAGTACTTC. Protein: CATSRDLSGGGETQYF.

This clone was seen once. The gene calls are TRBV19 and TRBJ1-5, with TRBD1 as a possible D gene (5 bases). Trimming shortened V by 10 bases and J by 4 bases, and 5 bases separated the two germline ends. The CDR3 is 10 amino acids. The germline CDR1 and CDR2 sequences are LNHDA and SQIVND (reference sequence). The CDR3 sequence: CATGNQPQHF. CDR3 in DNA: TGTGCCACAGGGAATCAGCCCCAGCATTTT.

As DNA, the CDR3 is TGTGCCAGCAGTGATGGTTCCAGGGTGATGAACACTGAAGCTTTCTTT. Translation gives CASSDGSRVMNTEAFF. The chain is built from TRBV2 and TRBJ1-1; the D gene is possibly TRBD1 (5 bases). The length of the CDR3 is 16 residues. Trimming stripped 3 bases from V and 0 bases from J, with 14 bases between. Germline V gene data show CDR1 as SNHLY and CDR2 as FYNNEI.

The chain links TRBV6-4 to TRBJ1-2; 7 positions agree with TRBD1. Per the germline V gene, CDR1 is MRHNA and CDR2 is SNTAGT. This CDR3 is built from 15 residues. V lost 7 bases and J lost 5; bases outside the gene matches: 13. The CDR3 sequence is CASIYGTDYNYGYTF. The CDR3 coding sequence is TGTGCCAGCATTTATGGGACAGACTACAATTATGGCTACACCTTC.

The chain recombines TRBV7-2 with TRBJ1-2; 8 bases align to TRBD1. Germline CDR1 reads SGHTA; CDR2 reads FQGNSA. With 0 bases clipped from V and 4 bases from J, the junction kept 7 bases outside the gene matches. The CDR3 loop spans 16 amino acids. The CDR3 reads CASSLARTGKGYGYTF. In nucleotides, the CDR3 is TGTGCCAGCAGCTTAGCCCGGACAGGGAAGGGCTATGGCTACACCTTC.

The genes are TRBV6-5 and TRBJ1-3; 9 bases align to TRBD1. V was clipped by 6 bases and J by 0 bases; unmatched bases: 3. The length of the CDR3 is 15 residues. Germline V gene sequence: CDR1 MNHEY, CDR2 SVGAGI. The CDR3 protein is CASRRDRDSGNTIYF. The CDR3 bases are TGTGCCAGCAGACGGGACAGGGACTCTGGAAACACCATATATTTT.

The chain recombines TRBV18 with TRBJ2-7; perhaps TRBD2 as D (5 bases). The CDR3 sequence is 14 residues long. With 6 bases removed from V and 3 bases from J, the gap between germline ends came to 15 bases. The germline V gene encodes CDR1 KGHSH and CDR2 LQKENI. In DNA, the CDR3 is TGTGCCAGCTCGCCCACGGACGGGAACTACGAGCAGTACTTC. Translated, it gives CASSPTDGNYEQYF.